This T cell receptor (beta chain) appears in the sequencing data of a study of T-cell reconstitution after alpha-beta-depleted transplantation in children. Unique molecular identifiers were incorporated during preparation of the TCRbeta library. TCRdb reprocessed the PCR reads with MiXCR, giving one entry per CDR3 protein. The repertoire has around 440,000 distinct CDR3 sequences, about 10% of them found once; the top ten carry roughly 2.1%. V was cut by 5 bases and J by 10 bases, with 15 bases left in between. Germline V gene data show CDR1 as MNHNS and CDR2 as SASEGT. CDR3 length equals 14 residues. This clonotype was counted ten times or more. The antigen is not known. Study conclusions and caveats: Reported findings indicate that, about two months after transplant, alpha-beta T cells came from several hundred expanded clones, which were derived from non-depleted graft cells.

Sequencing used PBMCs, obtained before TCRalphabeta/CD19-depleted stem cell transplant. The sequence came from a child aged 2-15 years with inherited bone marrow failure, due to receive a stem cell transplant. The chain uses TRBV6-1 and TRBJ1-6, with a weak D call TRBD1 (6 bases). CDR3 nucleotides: TGTGCCAGCAGTCAACAGGGAGTAGTCTCACCCCTCCACTTT. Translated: CASSQQGVVSPLHF.